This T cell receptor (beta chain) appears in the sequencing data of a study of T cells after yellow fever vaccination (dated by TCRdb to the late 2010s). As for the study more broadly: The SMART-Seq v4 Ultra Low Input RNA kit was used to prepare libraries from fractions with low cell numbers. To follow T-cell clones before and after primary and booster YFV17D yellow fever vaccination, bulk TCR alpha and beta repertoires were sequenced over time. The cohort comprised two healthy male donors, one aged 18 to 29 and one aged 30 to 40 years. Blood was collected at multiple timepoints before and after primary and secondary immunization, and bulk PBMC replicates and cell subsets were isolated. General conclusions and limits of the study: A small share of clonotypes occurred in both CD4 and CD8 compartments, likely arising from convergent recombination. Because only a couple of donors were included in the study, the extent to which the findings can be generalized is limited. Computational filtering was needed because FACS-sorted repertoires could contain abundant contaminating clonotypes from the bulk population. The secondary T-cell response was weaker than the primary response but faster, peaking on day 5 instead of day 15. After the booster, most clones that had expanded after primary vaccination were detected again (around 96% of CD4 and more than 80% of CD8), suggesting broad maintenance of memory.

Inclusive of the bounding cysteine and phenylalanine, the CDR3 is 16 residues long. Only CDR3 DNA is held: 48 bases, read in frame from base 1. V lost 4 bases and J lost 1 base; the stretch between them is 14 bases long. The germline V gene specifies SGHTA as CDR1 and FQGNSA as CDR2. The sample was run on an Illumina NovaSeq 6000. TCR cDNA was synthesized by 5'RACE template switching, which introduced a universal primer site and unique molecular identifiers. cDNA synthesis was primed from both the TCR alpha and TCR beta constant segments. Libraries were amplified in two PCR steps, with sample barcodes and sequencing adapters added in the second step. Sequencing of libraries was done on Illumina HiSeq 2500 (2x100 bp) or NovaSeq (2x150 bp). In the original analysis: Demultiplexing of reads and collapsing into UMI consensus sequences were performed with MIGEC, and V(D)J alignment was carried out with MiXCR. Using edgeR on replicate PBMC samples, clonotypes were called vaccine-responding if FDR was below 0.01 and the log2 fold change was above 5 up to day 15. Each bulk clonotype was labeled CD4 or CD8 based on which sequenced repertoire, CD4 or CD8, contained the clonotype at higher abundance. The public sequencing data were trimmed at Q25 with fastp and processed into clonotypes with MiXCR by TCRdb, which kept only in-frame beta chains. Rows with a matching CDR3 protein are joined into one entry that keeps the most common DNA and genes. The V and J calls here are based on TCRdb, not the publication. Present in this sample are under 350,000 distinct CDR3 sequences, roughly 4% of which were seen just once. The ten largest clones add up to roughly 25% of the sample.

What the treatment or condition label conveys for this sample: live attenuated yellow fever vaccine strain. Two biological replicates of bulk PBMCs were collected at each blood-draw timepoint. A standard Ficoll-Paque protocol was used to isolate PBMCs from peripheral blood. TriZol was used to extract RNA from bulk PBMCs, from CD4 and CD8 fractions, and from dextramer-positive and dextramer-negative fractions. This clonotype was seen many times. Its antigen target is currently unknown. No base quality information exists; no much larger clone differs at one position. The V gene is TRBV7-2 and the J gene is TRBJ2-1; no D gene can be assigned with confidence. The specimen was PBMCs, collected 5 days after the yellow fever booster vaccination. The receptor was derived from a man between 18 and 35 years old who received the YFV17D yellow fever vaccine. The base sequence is TGTGCCAGCAGCTCTTTGGTGCGCGTGTCCTACAATGAGCAGTTCTTC. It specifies CASSSLVRVSYNEQFF.